This record looks at one TCR beta chain sequence and its context. Synthetic templates analogous to TCR were spiked into all PCRs individually. Measured with immunoSEQ multiplex PCR; TCRdb has only the in-frame clones, and not every one. This sample carries 70,000 or so clones, about 88% of them seen once, and the ten largest clones take roughly 3.3%. This record belongs to a study of PD-L1 blockade in urothelial cancer. On the study more broadly: Males with bladder-origin urothelial cancer constituted about nine tenths of the roughly 29 patients. The patients had undergone anywhere from 0 to 3 prior chemotherapy regimens. The median T cell count in blood samples was 110,000 to 150,000.

Germline CDR1 and CDR2: MRHNA and SNTAGT. The V end was cut by 6 bases, the J end by 5 bases, with 15 bases between. The CDR3 has 14 residues. The sequence was obtained from a man aged 55 to 70 with urothelial cancer. V gene TRBV6-4 combines with J gene TRBJ2-3, with a tentative D call TRBD2 (6 bases). This specimen consisted of PBMCs, obtained around atezolizumab (anti-PD-L1) treatment. The CDR3 loop reads CASSQRPGLDTQYF. The CDR3 bases are TGTGCCAGCAGCCAAAGACCGGGACTAGATACGCAGTATTTT.